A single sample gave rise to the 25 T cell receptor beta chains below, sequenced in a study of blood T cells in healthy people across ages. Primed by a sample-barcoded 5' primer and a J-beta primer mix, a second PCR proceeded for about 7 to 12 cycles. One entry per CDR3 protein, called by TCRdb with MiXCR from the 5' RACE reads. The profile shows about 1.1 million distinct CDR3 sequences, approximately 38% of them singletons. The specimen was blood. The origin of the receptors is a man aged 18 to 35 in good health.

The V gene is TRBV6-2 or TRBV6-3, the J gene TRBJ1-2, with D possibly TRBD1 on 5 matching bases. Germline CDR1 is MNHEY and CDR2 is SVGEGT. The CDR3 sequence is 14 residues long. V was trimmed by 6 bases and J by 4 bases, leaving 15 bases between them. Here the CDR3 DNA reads TGTGCCAGCAGAACGTGGGGCCAGGGCTATGGCTACACCTTC. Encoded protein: CASRTWGQGYGYTF.

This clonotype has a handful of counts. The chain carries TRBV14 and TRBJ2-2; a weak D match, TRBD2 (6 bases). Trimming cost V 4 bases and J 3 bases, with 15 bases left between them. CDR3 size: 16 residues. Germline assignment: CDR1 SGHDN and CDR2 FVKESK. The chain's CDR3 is CASSRLGTEDTGELFF. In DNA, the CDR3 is TGTGCCAGCAGCCGCCTGGGGACTGAAGACACCGGGGAGCTGTTTTTT.

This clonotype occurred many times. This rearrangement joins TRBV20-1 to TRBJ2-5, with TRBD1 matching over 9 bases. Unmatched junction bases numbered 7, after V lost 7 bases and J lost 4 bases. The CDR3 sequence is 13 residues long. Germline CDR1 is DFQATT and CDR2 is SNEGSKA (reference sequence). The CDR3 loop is CSVEQGAGETQYF. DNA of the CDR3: TGCAGTGTAGAACAGGGGGCCGGAGAGACCCAGTACTTC.

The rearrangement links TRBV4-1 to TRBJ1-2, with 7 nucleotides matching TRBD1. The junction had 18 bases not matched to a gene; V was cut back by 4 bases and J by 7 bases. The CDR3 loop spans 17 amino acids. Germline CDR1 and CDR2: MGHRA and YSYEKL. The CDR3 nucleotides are TGCGCCAGCAGCCTCGAGAGTATCGGGACAGAAGTATCTGGCTACACCTTC. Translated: CASSLESIGTEVSGYTF.

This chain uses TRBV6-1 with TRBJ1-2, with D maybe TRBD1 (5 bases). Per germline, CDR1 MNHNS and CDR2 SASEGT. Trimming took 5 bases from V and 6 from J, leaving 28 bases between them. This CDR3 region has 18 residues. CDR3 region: CASSRSRDIGPWVDGYTF. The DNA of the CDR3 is TGTGCCAGCAGTCGAAGCAGGGATATCGGGCCCTGGGTGGATGGCTACACCTTC.

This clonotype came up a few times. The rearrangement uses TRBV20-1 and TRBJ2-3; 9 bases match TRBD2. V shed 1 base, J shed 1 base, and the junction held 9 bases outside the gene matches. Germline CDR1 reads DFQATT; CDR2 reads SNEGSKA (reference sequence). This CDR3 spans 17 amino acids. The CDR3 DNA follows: TGCAGTGCTAGAGCCGGGGTAGCGGGGGCCCGCACAGATACGCAGTATTTT. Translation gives CSARAGVAGARTDTQYF.

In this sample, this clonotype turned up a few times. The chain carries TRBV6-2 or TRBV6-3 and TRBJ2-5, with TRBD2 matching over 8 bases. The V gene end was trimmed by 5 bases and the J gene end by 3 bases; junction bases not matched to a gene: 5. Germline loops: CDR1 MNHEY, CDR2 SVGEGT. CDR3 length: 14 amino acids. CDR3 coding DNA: TGTGCCAGCAGTAGAGCGGGGGCCAAAGAGACCCAGTACTTC. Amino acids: CASSRAGAKETQYF.

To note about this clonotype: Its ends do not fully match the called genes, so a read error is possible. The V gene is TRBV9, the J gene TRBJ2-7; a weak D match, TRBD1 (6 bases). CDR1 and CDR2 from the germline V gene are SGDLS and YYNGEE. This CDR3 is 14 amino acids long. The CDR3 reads CANSEDSRSYEQYF. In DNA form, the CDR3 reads TGTGCCAACAGCGAGGACAGCAGATCCTACGAGCAGTACTTC.

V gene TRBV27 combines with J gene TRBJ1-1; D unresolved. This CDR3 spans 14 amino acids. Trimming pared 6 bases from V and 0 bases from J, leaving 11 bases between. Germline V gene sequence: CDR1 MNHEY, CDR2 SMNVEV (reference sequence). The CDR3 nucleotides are TGTGCCAGCAGGGTGGGGAAAATGAACACTGAAGCTTTCTTT. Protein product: CASRVGKMNTEAFF.

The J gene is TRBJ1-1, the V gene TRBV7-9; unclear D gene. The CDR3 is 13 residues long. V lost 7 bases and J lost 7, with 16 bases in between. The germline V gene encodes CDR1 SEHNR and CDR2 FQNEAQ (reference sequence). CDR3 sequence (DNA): TGTGCCAGCACCCTCTTAGAGTCCCTTGAAGCTTTCTTT. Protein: CASTLLESLEAFF.

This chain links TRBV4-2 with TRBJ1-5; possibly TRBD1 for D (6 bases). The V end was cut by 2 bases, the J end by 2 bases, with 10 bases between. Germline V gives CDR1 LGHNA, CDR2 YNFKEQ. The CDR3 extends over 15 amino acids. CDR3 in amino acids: CASSQQQGGNQPQHF. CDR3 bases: TGTGCCAGCAGCCAACAACAGGGTGGCAATCAGCCCCAGCATTTT.

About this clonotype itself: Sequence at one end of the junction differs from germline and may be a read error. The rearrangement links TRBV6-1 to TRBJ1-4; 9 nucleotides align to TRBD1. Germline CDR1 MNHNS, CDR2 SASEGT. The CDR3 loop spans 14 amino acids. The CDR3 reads CASSPRTGVETLFF. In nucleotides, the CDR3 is TGTGCCAGCAGTCCCCGGACAGGGGTTGAAACACTGTTTTTT.

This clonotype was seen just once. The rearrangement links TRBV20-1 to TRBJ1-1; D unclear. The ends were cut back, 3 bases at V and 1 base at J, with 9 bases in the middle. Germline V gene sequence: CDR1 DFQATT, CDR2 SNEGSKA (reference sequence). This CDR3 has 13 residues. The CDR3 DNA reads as TGCAGTGCTAGTGCACTTTCGAACACTGAAGCTTTCTTT. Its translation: CSASALSNTEAFF.

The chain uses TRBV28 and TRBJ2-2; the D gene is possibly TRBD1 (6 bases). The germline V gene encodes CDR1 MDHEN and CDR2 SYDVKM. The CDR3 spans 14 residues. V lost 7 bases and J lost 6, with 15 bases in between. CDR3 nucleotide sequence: TGTGCCAGCACCCTAGGGGGTTTTCCCGGGGAGCTGTTTTTT. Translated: CASTLGGFPGELFF.

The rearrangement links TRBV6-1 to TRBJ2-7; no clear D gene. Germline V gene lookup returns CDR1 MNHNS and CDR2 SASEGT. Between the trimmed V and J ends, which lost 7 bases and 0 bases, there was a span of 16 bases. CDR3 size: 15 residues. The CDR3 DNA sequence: TGTGCCAGCACCCAGGAAACAGCGACCTCCTACGAGCAGTACTTC. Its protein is CASTQETATSYEQYF.

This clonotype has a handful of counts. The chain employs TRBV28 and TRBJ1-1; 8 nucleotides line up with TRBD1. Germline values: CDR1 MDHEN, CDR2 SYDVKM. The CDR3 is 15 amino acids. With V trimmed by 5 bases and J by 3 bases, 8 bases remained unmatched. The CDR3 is CASSRRPTGDTEAFF. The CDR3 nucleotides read TGTGCCAGCAGTCGCCGACCGACAGGGGACACTGAAGCTTTCTTT.

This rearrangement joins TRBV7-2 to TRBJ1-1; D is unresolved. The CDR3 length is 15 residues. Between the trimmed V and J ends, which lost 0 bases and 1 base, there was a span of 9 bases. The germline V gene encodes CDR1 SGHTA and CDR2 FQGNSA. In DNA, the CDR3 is TGTGCCAGCAGCTTAGCCCCCAAGGGGAACACTGAAGCTTTCTTT. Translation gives CASSLAPKGNTEAFF. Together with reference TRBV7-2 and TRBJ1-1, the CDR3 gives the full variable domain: GAGVSQSPSNKVTEKGKDVELRCDPISGHTALYWYRQSLGQGLEFLIYFQGNSAPDKSGLPSDRFSAERTGGSVSTLTIQRTQQEDSAVYLCASSLAPKGNTEAFFGQGTRLTVV.

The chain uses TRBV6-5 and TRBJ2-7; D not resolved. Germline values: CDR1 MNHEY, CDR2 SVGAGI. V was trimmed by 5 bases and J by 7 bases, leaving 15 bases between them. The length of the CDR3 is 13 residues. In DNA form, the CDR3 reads TGTGCCAGCAGTGCCCCGCAGCTGAGGGAGCAGTACTTC. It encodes CASSAPQLREQYF.

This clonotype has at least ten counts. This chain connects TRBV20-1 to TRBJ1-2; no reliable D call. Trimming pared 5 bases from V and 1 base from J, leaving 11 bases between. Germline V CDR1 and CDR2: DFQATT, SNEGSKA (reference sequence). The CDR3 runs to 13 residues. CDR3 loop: CSAGQQLNYGYTF. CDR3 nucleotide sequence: TGCAGTGCTGGCCAACAGCTTAACTATGGCTACACCTTC.

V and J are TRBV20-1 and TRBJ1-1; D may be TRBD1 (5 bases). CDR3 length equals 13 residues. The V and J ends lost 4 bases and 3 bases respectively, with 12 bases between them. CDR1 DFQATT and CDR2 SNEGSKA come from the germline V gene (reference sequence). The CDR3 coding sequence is TGCAGTGCTACTCAGGGAGGAGACACTGAAGCTTTCTTT. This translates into CSATQGGDTEAFF.

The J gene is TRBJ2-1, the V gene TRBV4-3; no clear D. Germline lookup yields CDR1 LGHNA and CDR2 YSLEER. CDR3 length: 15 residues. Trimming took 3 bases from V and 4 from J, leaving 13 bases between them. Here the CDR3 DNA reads TGCGCCAGCAGCCAGAGCCGCTGGCCTTACAATGAGCAGTTCTTC. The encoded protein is CASSQSRWPYNEQFF.

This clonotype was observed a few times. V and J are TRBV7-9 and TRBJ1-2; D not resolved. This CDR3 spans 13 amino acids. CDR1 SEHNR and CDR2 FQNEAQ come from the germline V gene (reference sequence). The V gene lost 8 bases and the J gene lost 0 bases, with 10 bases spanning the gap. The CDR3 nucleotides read TGTGCCAGCGTGAACCGATCTAACTATGGCTACACCTTC. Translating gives CASVNRSNYGYTF.

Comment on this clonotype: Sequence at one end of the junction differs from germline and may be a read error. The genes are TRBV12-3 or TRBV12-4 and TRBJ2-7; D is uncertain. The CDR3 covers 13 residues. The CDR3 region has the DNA TGTACCAGCAGTTTAGGGCACGGGTACGAGCAGTACTTC. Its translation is CTSSLGHGYEQYF.

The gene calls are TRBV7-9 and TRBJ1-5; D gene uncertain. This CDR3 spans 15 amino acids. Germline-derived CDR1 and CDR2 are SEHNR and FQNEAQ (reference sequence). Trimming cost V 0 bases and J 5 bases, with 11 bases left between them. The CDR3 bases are TGTGCCAGCAGCTTAGCGAAAGGGATCGATCAGCCCCAGCATTTT. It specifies CASSLAKGIDQPQHF.

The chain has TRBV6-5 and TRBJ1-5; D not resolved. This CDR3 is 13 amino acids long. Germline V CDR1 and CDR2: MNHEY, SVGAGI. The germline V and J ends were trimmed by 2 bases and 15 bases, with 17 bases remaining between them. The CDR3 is CASSYGLKYSWHF. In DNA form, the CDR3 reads TGTGCCAGCAGTTACGGTCTTAAGTATTCTTGGCATTTT.